This T cell receptor (beta chain) was identified during a study of blood T cell repertoires in COVID-19. Using immunoSEQ multiplex PCR, the repertoire was profiled, and TCRdb retains in-frame clones only, with some absent. This sample has a few hundred thousand clones, with just under 90% found just once. Germline CDR1 SQVTM, CDR2 ANQGSEA. Trimming removed 5 bases from V and 1 base from J; junction bases left unmatched: 5. The CDR3 has 14 amino acids. The genes are TRBV29-1 and TRBJ1-1; 9 nucleotides match TRBD1. Material: peripheral blood. The sequence derives from a woman aged 35 to 49 with acute or convalescent COVID-19. This CDR3 is CSVRQGGTNTEAFF. DNA for the CDR3: TGCAGCGTTCGACAGGGGGGAACGAACACTGAAGCTTTCTTT.